Described below is a single T cell receptor (beta chain) sequence and its context. Its antigen is unidentified. The data belong to a study of shared clonotypes between healthy human individuals. Study-wide results and limits: Roughly 5% of naive CD4 clonotypes were shared across a few donors. Researchers sampled blood only, noting tissue repertoires likely differ.

Clones were sequenced by immunoSEQ multiplex PCR, and TCRdb holds only the in-frame ones, with some missing. The data contain fewer than 1.6 million clones, around 98.5% of them singletons. V gave up 0 bases and J gave up 2 bases; unmatched junction bases: 5. Germline-derived CDR1 and CDR2 are LNHNV and YYDKDF (reference sequence). CDR3 size: 16 residues. The chain couples TRBV15 to TRBJ2-3, with 7 bases lining up with TRBD2. This sequence originates from a man aged 30-40 years in good health. Sample: naive CD4+ T cells sorted from blood. Described subset: CD45RA+ positively selected. The CDR3 DNA follows: TGTGCCACCAGCAGAGAAGGACTAGATCCCACAGATACGCAGTATTTT. It codes for CATSREGLDPTDTQYF.